The clone carrying this TCR beta chain showed up just a few times. The treatment here: randomized to nivolumab then ipilimumab (arm A) or the reverse (arm B). Assay: immunoSEQ multiplex PCR; the TCRdb copy retains only in-frame clones and omits some. The table has roughly 5,000 clones, around 30% seen once; the top ten hold 12%. The sample is drawn from a study of sequential checkpoint blockade in melanoma. Study at large: Patients were randomized 1:1 to nivolumab-then-ipilimumab or ipilimumab-then-nivolumab first-line. TCRβ was sequenced from DNA of approximately 91 pretreatment tumors.

The CDR3 is 14 amino acids. J is TRBJ1-1 and V is TRBV1; the table names TRBD1, a call not compared with the DNA. TRBV1 is a recognized pseudogene. The TCR sequence derives from a human donor with melanoma. The sequencing here drew on tumor tissue (inferred from file names), taken from a patient given nivolumab and ipilimumab in sequence. CDR3 sequence (DNA): TGCGCCAGCAGCCAAGAGACAGGGAGGACTGAAGCTTTCTTT. It is translated as CASSQETGRTEAFF.